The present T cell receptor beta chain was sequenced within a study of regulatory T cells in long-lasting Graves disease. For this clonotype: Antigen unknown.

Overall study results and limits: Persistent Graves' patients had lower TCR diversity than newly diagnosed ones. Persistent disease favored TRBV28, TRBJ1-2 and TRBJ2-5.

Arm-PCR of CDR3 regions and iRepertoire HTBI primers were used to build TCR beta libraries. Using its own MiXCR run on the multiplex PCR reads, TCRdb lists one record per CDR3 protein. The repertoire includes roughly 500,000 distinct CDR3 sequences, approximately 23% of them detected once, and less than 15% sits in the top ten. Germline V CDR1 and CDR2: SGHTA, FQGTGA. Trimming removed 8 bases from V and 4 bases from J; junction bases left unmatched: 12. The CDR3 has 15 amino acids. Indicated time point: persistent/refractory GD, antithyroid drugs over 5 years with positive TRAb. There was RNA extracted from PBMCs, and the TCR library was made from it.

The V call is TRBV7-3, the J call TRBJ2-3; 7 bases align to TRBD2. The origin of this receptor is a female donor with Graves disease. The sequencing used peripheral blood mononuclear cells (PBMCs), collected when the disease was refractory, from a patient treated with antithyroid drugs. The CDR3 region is CASGSQQGGADTQYF. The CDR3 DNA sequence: TGTGCCAGCGGCTCTCAGCAGGGAGGGGCAGATACGCAGTATTTT.